This TCR beta chain is drawn from a study of CXCR3-negative and CXCR3-positive naive CD8 T cells. The CDR3 runs to 15 residues. The germline V gene encodes CDR1 LGHNA and CDR2 YNFKEQ. Study observations and caveats: Across naive subsets, surface CD5 expression was comparable, and TCR strength was inferred from properties of the TRB CDR3.

Points on this clonotype: Its antigen is as yet unknown.

UMI-tagged TRB cDNA libraries were built via 5' RACE. Each CDR3 protein gets one entry in TCRdb, which reprocessed the 5' RACE reads and gives no DNA. The listing records about 120,000 distinct CDR3 sequences. Naive CD8+ T cells carried a CD45RO-CCR7+CD27+CD95- phenotype. The chain employs TRBV4-2 and TRBJ1-5. The sequenced sample consisted of naive CXCR3- CD8+ T cells from blood. Sample subset: CD45RO-CCR7+CD27+CD95- naive CD8+ T cells lacking CXCR3 (TNR3-). This clonotype originated in a human donor in good health. Some clones in this sample may be carry-over from other donors' samples. The CDR3 protein is CASSQSRNSNQPQHF.